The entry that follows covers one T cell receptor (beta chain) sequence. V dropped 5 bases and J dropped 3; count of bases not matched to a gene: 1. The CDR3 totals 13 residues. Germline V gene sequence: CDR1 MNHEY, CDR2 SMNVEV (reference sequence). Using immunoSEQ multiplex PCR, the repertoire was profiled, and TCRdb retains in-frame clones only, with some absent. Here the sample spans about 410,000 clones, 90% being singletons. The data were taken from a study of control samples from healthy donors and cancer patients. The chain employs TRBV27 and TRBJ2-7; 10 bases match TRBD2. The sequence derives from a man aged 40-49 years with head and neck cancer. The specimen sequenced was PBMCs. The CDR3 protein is CASSPSGSYEQYF. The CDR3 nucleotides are TGTGCCAGCAGTCCTAGCGGGAGCTACGAGCAGTACTTC.